The clone carrying this T cell receptor beta chain was observed a single time. Its antigen is undetermined. With 60 Vbeta and 13 Jbeta primers, the PCR was carried out. Produced via immunoSEQ multiplex PCR; TCRdb's table is partial and in-frame only. The repertoire includes about 110,000 clones, around 84% of them detected once, and 22% sits in the top ten. These data belong to a study of cytomegalovirus exposure and HLA in healthy donors. General study findings and limits: TCR beta V segments were, for the most part, productive about 87% or about 30% of the time in an earlier analysis.

CDR3 length: 13 residues. Germline V lookup: CDR1 LNHDA, CDR2 SQIVND (reference sequence). V lost 2 bases and J 8 bases, leaving 12 bases between the germline ends. Sequenced: PBMCs. This sequence originates from a man between 25 and 39 years old in good health and CMV-seropositive. The chain is built from TRBV19 and TRBJ1-1; D is possibly TRBD1 (5 bases). CDR3 loop: CASSITAGREAFF. As DNA, the CDR3 is TGTGCCAGTAGTATAACGGCGGGACGGGAAGCTTTCTTT.